This section outlines one T cell receptor (beta chain) sequence together with its context. The clone's antigen remains unknown. Base qualities are missing; no much larger clone stands one base away. The sample is drawn from a study of OX40 agonist ivuxolimab in advanced cancers. Study-wide context: Ivuxolimab, which targeted the costimulatory receptor OX40 (CD134), was an agonistic, fully human IgG2 monoclonal antibody. Intravenous ivuxolimab was administered to patients every 2 weeks at six dose levels: 0.01, 0.1, 0.3, 1.5, 3 and 10 mg/kg. In the dose-escalation cohort, approximately 80% of patients were male, and the mean age was approximately 60 years with a range of roughly 20 to 85. Of the approximately 53 patients in dose escalation, 19 had hepatocellular carcinoma, about 15 had melanoma, 9 had renal cell carcinoma and 9 had head and neck cancer. Prior anti-PD-1, anti-PD-L1 or anti-CTLA-4 therapy was permitted, and about two fifths of dose-escalation patients had received checkpoint inhibitors. The point of sequencing TCRbeta in the periphery was to test whether ivuxolimab changed TCR sequence diversity and drove clonal T-cell expansion. The monotherapy dose-escalation portion (N ≈ 50 patients) of the phase I ivuxolimab trial is reported in the paper. Partial responses occurred in three dose-escalation patients: two with cutaneous melanoma and one with hepatocellular carcinoma. Results and caveats for the whole study, not just this receptor: Low levels of normalized T-cell clonal expansion were also shown by some nonresponding patients. After ivuxolimab, more expanded clones were found on average in CD8+ T cells than in CD4+ T cells. In the 0.1-3.0 mg/kg groups, partial responders were among the patients with the lowest normalized peripheral clonal expansion, particularly in CD8+ T cells. Antigen specificity was not determined for the clonally expanded peripheral T cells. At doses from 0.1 to 3.0 mg/kg, clonal expansion was seen in both CD4+ and CD8+ blood T cells between baseline and week 6.

Here V drops 4 bases and J drops 4 bases, and the junction holds 10 bases not matched to any gene. The CDR3 goes from the cysteine to the phenylalanine over 17 residues. Only the CDR3 region is kept as DNA, spanning 51 bases read in frame from base 1. CDR1 MGHRA and CDR2 YSYEKL were looked up in the germline V gene. Patients with autoimmune disease history or receiving systemic immunosuppression were excluded from the trial. Peripheral blood for TCR sequencing was collected from all dose cohorts at baseline, on cycle 4 day 1, and on cycle 7 day 1. Samples were obtained from an open-label, multicenter, first-in-human phase I dose-escalation trial of ivuxolimab. Adults with locally advanced or metastatic head and neck squamous cell, hepatocellular, melanoma or renal cell carcinoma were enrolled in the trial. Before TCR sequencing, CD4+ and CD8+ T cells were separately sorted from peripheral blood. For sequencing of the TCRbeta CDR3 region, genomic DNA was extracted from the sorted cells. The immunoSEQ Assay was used for sequencing of TCRbeta CDR3 regions. The clones in this table, taken by TCRdb from immuneACCESS, are in-frame only. Not every clone is retained; where verified, under half of the shortfall comes from an unresolved V gene, and the cause of the rest is unknown. In this sample the table shows more than 75,000 clones, 86% of which occur a single time. The top ten constitute over 0.75% of the sample.

This specimen was CD4+ or CD8+ T cells sorted from blood, taken in a trial of the OX40 agonist ivuxolimab. The chain joins TRBV4-1 to TRBJ1-6; 7 central nucleotides agree with TRBD1. This TCR was recovered from an adult with an advanced solid tumor such as melanoma, head and neck, liver or kidney cancer. The CDR3: CASSPLTGIGYNSPLHF. The nucleotide sequence is TGCGCCAGCAGCCCCTTGACAGGGATAGGGTATAATTCACCCCTCCACTTT.